A single T cell receptor beta chain is shown here with its context. Its antigen is currently unknown. The data originate from a study of early T cells in non-severe SARS-CoV-2 infection. Study observations and caveats: Missing private and CD4 specificities, VDJdb matching favored anti-spike CD8 responses.

The CDR3 totals 13 residues. Germline V gives CDR1 SGHRS, CDR2 YFSETQ. The V and J ends lost 4 bases and 4 bases respectively, with 9 bases between them. Unique molecular identifiers (one per individual cDNA molecule) were attached. TCRdb reanalysed the 5' RACE reads using MiXCR and keeps one entry per CDR3 protein. The sample yields roughly 34,000 distinct CDR3 sequences, 4.7% seen once. This sequence originates from an adult who was a healthcare worker with PCR-confirmed SARS-CoV-2 infection or an uninfected control (not recorded which). The sequencing input was whole blood. This chain joins TRBV5-1 and TRBJ1-3; D uncertain. This chain's CDR3 is CASSTGPGNTIYF. Written as DNA, the CDR3 is TGCGCCAGCAGCACGGGTCCAGGAAACACCATATATTTT.